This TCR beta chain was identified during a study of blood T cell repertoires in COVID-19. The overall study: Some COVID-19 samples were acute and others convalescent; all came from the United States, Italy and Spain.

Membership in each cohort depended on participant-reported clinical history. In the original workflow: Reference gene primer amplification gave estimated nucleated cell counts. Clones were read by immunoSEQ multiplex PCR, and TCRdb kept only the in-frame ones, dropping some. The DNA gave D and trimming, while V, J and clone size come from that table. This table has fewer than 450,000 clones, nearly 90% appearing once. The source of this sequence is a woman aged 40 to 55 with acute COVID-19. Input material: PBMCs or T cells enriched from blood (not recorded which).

The chain's CDR3 is CASNLGLGETQYF. In DNA, the CDR3 is TGTGCCAGCAACCTCGGACTGGGGGAGACCCAGTACTTC. The V call is TRBV2, the J call TRBJ2-5; D possibly corresponds to TRBD2 (5 bases). Germline V lookup: CDR1 SNHLY, CDR2 FYNNEI. CDR3 length equals 13 residues. V was trimmed by 7 bases and J by 5 bases, leaving 14 bases between them. The full variable domain, in which reference TRBV2 and TRBJ2-5 provide the parts outside the CDR3, is EPEVTQTPSHQVTQMGQEVILRCVPISNHLYFYWYRQILGQKVEFLVSFYNNEISEKSEIFDDQFSVERPDGSNFTLKIRSTKLEDSAMYFCASNLGLGETQYFGPGTRLLVL.